This note documents a single T cell receptor beta chain sequence. The antigen remains unidentified. There are 13 residues in the CDR3. V lost 0 bases to trimming and J lost 3 bases, with 6 bases between them. The V gene's germline CDR1 is SGHRS and CDR2 YFSETQ. The sample comes from a study of T cell clonotyping in hematopoietic cell transplantation. On the study more broadly: Recipients' pretransplant samples followed cytoreduction. Whole-study findings and limits: CD4 and CD8 repertoire contributions could not be separated without sorting. Pathologically expanded recipient clonotypes increased progressively from day 30 to day 180 as diversity fell. Higher Inverse Simpson Index values in graft donor and pretransplant recipient predicted broader posttransplant TCR diversity.

Time point in this sample: recipient sample about 28 days before transplant, after cytoreduction. Sequenced by immunoSEQ multiplex PCR; TCRdb stores in-frame clones only, minus some. The sample yields tens of thousands of clones, roughly 91% seen once. The clonotype was recovered from a man aged 45-65 years with acute myeloid leukemia. Some clones in this sample may be carry-over from other donors' samples. Sequences were derived from peripheral blood mononuclear cells, sampled before stem cell transplant. The genes are TRBV5-1 and TRBJ1-1; D is ambiguous. The CDR3 loop reads CASSLAPDTEAFF. The CDR3 nucleotides read TGCGCCAGCAGCTTGGCCCCGGACACTGAAGCTTTCTTT.